This T cell receptor beta chain derives from a study of blood T cell repertoires in COVID-19. Study at large: Collection of acute and convalescent COVID-19 samples took place in the United States, Italy and Spain. T cells, B-cell-depleted T cells, or PBMCs supplied cDNA or gDNA.

Here immunoSEQ multiplex PCR was the method, and the copy in TCRdb shows in-frame clones only, minus some. The data show fewer than 450,000 clones, 88% seen once. Assignment of participants to cohorts was predicated upon participant-reported clinical history. Before being deemed recovered, Cohort 3 donors had two negative PCRs, clearance, or symptom resolution. Germline-derived CDR1 and CDR2 are SGDLS and YYNGEE. The length of the CDR3 is 15 residues. V trimming: 3 bases; J trimming: 4 bases; junction bases outside the gene matches: 5. The chain links TRBV9 to TRBJ1-1; 11 bases agree with TRBD1. Sequences were obtained from PBMCs or T cells enriched from blood (not recorded which). The sequence came from a young woman who had recovered from COVID-19. In DNA, the CDR3 is TGTGCCAGCAGCGCTATCGGGACAGGGGGCACTGAAGCTTTCTTT. Protein: CASSAIGTGGTEAFF.